This T cell receptor (beta chain) was sequenced in a study of shared T cell receptors in the human thymus. V lost 5 bases to trimming and J lost 4 bases, with 14 bases between them. CDR1 and CDR2 (germline): LGHNA, YSLEER. The CDR3 is made up of 14 amino acids. Libraries were prepared by immunoSEQ multiplex PCR; TCRdb keeps only in-frame clonotypes and omits some of them. The sample yields hundreds of thousands of clones, over 90% seen once. The specimen was thymocytes. The chain couples TRBV4-3 to TRBJ1-1, with D perhaps matching TRBD1 (6 bases). The receptor was derived from a human donor. CDR3 nucleotide sequence: TGCGCCAGCAGCAGGGGGATGGGGGGCACTGAAGCTTTCTTT. Its protein is CASSRGMGGTEAFF.